The clone carrying this T cell receptor beta chain ranks as medium-sized. Its target is unknown. The CDR3 runs to 16 residues. Trimming took 3 bases from V and 2 from J, leaving 16 bases between them. Germline loops: CDR1 SGHTA, CDR2 FQGNSA. TCR alpha and beta CDR3 regions were amplified from RNA using iRepertoire nested multiplex PCR. Tissue mRNA or PBMC total RNA, about 90-450 ng, went into one-step reverse transcription and amplification. TCRdb analysed the multiplex PCR reads with MiXCR anew, one entry per CDR3 protein. In the table there are some 10,000 distinct CDR3 sequences, roughly 59% of which are singletons. These data belong to a study of glioma-infiltrating T cells. General study findings and limits: Above-expected tissue-blood divergence occurred in all gliomas, most in low-grade ones. CDR3 overlap between tissue and blood was very small.

This sequence originates from a human donor with low-grade glioma or glioblastoma, undergoing nonglioma brain surgery, or in good health (not recorded which). The chain employs TRBV7-2 and TRBJ1-2; TRBD1 might be the D (5 bases). The sequenced sample consisted of glioma tissue, nonneoplastic brain tissue, or PBMCs (not recorded which). The DNA for the CDR3 is TGTGCCAGCAGCTTGCAGTCTACGGGACGGAACTATGGCTACACCTTC. It translates to CASSLQSTGRNYGYTF.